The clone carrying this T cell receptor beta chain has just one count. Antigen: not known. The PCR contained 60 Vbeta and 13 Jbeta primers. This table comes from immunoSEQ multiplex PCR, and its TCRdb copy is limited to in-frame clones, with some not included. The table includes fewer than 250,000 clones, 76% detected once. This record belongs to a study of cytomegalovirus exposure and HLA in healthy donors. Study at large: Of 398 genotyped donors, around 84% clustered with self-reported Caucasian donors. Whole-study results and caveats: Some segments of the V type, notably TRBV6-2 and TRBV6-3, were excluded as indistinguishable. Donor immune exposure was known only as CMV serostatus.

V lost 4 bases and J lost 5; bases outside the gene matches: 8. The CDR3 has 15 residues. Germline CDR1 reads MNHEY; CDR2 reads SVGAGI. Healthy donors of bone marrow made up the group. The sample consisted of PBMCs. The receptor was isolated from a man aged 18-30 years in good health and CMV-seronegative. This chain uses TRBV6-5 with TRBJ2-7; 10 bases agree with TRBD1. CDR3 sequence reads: CASSSPGQGWHEQYF. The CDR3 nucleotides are TGTGCCAGCAGTTCCCCGGGACAGGGGTGGCACGAGCAGTACTTC.